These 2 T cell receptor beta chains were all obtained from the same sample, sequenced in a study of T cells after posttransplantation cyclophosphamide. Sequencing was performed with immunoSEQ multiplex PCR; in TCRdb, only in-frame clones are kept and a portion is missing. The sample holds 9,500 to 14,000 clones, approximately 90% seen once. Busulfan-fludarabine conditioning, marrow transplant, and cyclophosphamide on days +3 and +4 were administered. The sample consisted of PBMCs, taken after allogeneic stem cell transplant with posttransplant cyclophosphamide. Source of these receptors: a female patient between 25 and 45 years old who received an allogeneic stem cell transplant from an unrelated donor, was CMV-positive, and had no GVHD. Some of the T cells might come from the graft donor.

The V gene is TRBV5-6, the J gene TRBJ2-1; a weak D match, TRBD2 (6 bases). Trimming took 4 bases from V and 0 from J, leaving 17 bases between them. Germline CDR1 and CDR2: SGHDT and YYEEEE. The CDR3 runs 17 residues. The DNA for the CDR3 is TGTGCCAGCAGCGGGGGACTTTATAGCGGCTCCTACAATGAGCAGTTCTTC. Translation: CASSGGLYSGSYNEQFF.

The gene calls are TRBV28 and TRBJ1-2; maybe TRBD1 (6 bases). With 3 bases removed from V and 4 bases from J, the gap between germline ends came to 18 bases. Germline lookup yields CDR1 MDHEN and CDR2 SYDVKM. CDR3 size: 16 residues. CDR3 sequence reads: CASSFSGRGESYGYTF. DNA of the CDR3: TGTGCCAGCAGTTTCTCAGGGAGGGGGGAGAGCTATGGCTACACCTTC.